One TCR beta chain is described in this entry. Its antigen is currently unknown. Tagging with unique molecular identifiers was a feature of the TCR beta cDNA libraries. T cells numbering roughly 0.9 to 11 million gave rise to roughly 0.5 million cDNA molecules. TCRdb re-analysed the PCR reads in MiXCR, keeping a single row per CDR3 protein. Of over 700,000 distinct CDR3 sequences listed, just under 30% were seen once; the top ten hold roughly 0.53%. V was pared by 5 bases and J by 15 bases, with 7 bases of the junction left unmatched. CDR1 is SGHVS and CDR2 is FQNEAQ in the germline V gene. The CDR3 covers 12 residues. The data stem from a study of post-analysis software for immune sequencing data. Study information: Included courses were relapsing-remitting and secondary progressive multiple sclerosis; progressive-relapsing multiple sclerosis was also included.

Study conclusions and caveats: There were several TRBV segments more frequent in patients than controls, and TRBV5-6, TRBV5-1 and TRBV20-1 were among them. F measure showed strong co-clustering of same-batch samples. Multiple sclerosis patients showed significantly lower normalized Chao1 diversity than controls did.

Sequencing was carried out using blood. The source of this sequence is a girl aged 5 to 17 with multiple sclerosis. The chain links TRBV7-8 to TRBJ1-5; 10 bases fit TRBD1. The CDR3 is CASSQADRGMHF. The CDR3 region has the DNA TGTGCCAGCAGCCAAGCGGACAGGGGGATGCATTTT.